Listed below are T cell receptor beta chains from one sample, sequenced in a study of T cell responses to AZD1222 COVID-19 vaccine. Profiled with immunoSEQ multiplex PCR; TCRdb holds only in-frame clones, not every one. Altogether 95,000 to 150,000 clones are present, 70% to 90% being singletons, with the ten largest covering under 6.5%. Sequencing was performed on peripheral blood, taken on day 0 of AZD1222 vaccination. The receptors were sampled from an adult in good health. The CDR3 runs from the conserved cysteine through the conserved F or W. A D gene is named only where the DNA matches it firmly. The size of a clone is reported for some rows only, either as once, few or many, or as a class for expanded clones.

v_gene	d_gene	abundance	j_gene	CDR3nt	CDR3aa
TRBV5-8	NA	NA	TRBJ2-3	TGTGCCAGCAGCCCGACTCGGGGAAGTAGTTCAGATACGCAGTATTTT	CASSPTRGSSSDTQYF
TRBV5-6	NA	NA	TRBJ2-5	TGTGCCAGCAGCTTGGGAGGCCAGGAGACCCAGTACTTC	CASSLGGQETQYF
TRBV4-1	NA	NA	TRBJ2-3	TGCGCCAGCAGCCAAGATGGTGGGCAGGGACTCACAGATACGCAGTATTTT	CASSQDGGQGLTDTQYF
TRBV7-2	NA	NA	TRBJ1-4	TGTGCCAGCAGCTTAACCGGGCTCCTCGGGAAACTGTTTTTT	CASSLTGLLGKLFF
TRBV27	TRBD1	few	TRBJ2-7	TGTGCCAGCAGTGATCCGGGACAGGGACGGTACGAGCAGTACTTC	CASSDPGQGRYEQYF
TRBV7-2	TRBD1	NA	TRBJ1-3	TGTGCCAGCAGCTTAAAGGGGACAGGGGACTCTGGAAACACCATATATTTT	CASSLKGTGDSGNTIYF
TRBV18	NA	NA	TRBJ1-3	TGTGCCAGCTCACCAGCTGTGGGGAACACCATATATTTT	CASSPAVGNTIYF
TRBV5-4	NA	NA	TRBJ2-1	TGTGCCAGCAGGCTAAGTAACAATGAGCAGTTCTTC	CASRLSNNEQFF
TRBV6-2/TRBV6-3	TRBD1	NA	TRBJ1-2	TGTGCCAGCAGTTTCCAGGACAGGAGCTACTATGGCTACACCTTC	CASSFQDRSYYGYTF
TRBV27	NA	NA	TRBJ1-5	TGTGCCAGCAGTTCCACGTGGAATCAGCCCCAGCATTTT	CASSSTWNQPQHF
TRBV5-6	TRBD1	NA	TRBJ2-7	TGTGCCAGCAGCTTGGCGCTTGGACAGGGTTACGAGCAGTACTTC	CASSLALGQGYEQYF
TRBV29-1	NA	NA	TRBJ2-1	TGCAGTGGGGGGGCGTGGATACACAATGAGCAGTTCTTC	CSGGAWIHNEQFF
TRBV2	NA	NA	TRBJ2-2	TGTGCCAGCAGTCTCTCGGGTGTCCCGGGGGGGGAGCTGTTTTTT	CASSLSGVPGGELFF
TRBV11-2	TRBD2	NA	TRBJ2-2	TGTGCCAGCCTCCGGGGGGGCGCGGGCGGGGAGCTGTTTTTT	CASLRGGAGGELFF
TRBV2	NA	NA	TRBJ1-1	TGTGCCAGCAGTCTAAGGAGGTCGGCTGAAGCTTTCTTT	CASSLRRSAEAFF
TRBV10-2	TRBD2	NA	TRBJ2-7	TGCGCCATCAGACCTAGCGGGGCTCTCTACGAGCAGTACTTC	CAIRPSGALYEQYF
TRBV19	TRBD1	NA	TRBJ1-5	TGTGCCAGCAGACAGGGGGCGTATAGCAATCAGCCCCAGCATTTT	CASRQGAYSNQPQHF
TRBV7-6	NA	NA	TRBJ1-1	TGTGCCAGCAGCCAGGTTGAGACGGGCACTGAAGCTTTCTTT	CASSQVETGTEAFF
TRBV7-9	TRBD1	NA	TRBJ1-1	TGTGCCAGCAGCTCGGACAGGGGGAACACTGAAGCTTTCTTT	CASSSDRGNTEAFF
TRBV19	NA	NA	TRBJ2-1	TGTGCCAGTACCAGGTCGAGCTCCTACAATGAGCAGTTCTTC	CASTRSSSYNEQFF
TRBV27	NA	NA	TRBJ2-5	TGTGCCAGCAGTTTTGGGGGAGGCCAAGAGACCCAGTACTTC	CASSFGGGQETQYF
TRBV5-1	NA	NA	TRBJ2-3	TGCGCCAGCAGCTTGTCGCCAGACTACACAGATACGCAGTATTTT	CASSLSPDYTDTQYF
TRBV3-1/TRBV3-2	NA	NA	TRBJ1-3	TGTGCCAGCAGCCAAGATCCTCCAGGGAGCTCTGGAAACACCATATATTTT	CASSQDPPGSSGNTIYF
TRBV12-3/TRBV12-4	NA	NA	TRBJ1-4	TGTGCCAGCAGTGCCCAGGGGAACGAAAAACTGTTTTTT	CASSAQGNEKLFF
TRBV21-1	NA	NA	TRBJ1-2	TGTGCCAGCAGCCCCGGGAACTATGGCTACACCTTC	CASSPGNYGYTF
TRBV2	TRBD2	few	TRBJ2-7	TGTGCCAGCAGACCCACTAGCGGATCGCAGTACTTC	CASRPTSGSQYF
TRBV6-5	TRBD1	NA	TRBJ2-7	TGTGCCAGCAGTTACGGGGGACAGGGGGCCCACTACGAGCAGTACTTC	CASSYGGQGAHYEQYF
TRBV12-3/TRBV12-4	NA	NA	TRBJ1-5	TGTGCCAGCAGTTCTGGGGGGGATCAGCCCCAGCATTTT	CASSSGGDQPQHF
TRBV12-5	NA	NA	TRBJ1-4	TGTGCTAGTGGTTTGGTGGAGGGAAGCGGGATCTATGAAAAACTGTTTTTT	CASGLVEGSGIYEKLFF
TRBV19	NA	NA	TRBJ1-6	TGTGCCACTAAACCGGGCCCCGAAGGGAGTTCACCCCTCCACTTT	CATKPGPEGSSPLHF
TRBV19	NA	NA	TRBJ2-1	TGTGCCAGTAGTATCTCGACACTTACCTACAATGAGCAGTTCTTC	CASSISTLTYNEQFF
TRBV5-6	NA	NA	TRBJ2-7	TGTGCCAGCAGCGTTGTAACCCTAGGACGAGCCTACGAGCAGTACTTC	CASSVVTLGRAYEQYF
TRBV5-8	TRBD1	once	TRBJ2-1	TGTGCCAGCAGCTACAGGGGTCAATCCTACAATGAGCAGTTCTTC	CASSYRGQSYNEQFF
TRBV5-1	NA	NA	TRBJ1-1	TGCGCCAGCAGCCCACAGGCCGGGGACACTGAAGCTTTCTTT	CASSPQAGDTEAFF
TRBV2	TRBD2	NA	TRBJ2-3	TGTGCCAGCAGGGAAGGACTAGCGGGGTCTCCCAGTTTT	CASREGLAGSPSF
TRBV28	NA	NA	TRBJ2-4	TGTGCCAGCAGTGCCGGGACACTTAAAAACATTCAGTACTTC	CASSAGTLKNIQYF
TRBV6-1	TRBD1	once	TRBJ1-4	TGTGCCAGCAGTGAACCGCGGACAGGGTTCGGTAATGAAAAACTGTTTTTT	CASSEPRTGFGNEKLFF
TRBV7-8	NA	NA	TRBJ2-7	TGTGCCAGCAGCTTGACAGACTACGAGCAGTACTTC	CASSLTDYEQYF
TRBV11-3	NA	NA	TRBJ2-3	TGTGCCAGCAGCTTAAGGGAGGGCACAGATACGCAGTATTTT	CASSLREGTDTQYF
TRBV7-2	NA	NA	TRBJ1-3	TGTGCCAGCAGCTCCCAACGAAACACCATATATTTT	CASSSQRNTIYF
TRBV5-1	TRBD1	NA	TRBJ2-5	TGCGCCAGCAGCTCCGGAGGTGGACAGGGGGTGGGGAAAGAGACCCAGTACTTC	CASSSGGGQGVGKETQYF
TRBV6-1	NA	NA	TRBJ1-4	TGTGCCAGCAGTGAACAGAGTAATGAAAAACTGTTTTTT	CASSEQSNEKLFF
TRBV29-1	NA	NA	TRBJ2-1	TGCAGCGCCCGGGACCCCAGTCACCATGAGCAGTTCTTC	CSARDPSHHEQFF
TRBV12-3/TRBV12-4	NA	many	TRBJ1-1	TGTGCCAGCAGTTTAGCGCTCCGGTCTGAAGCTTTCTTT	CASSLALRSEAFF
TRBV7-2	TRBD2	NA	TRBJ2-7	TGTGCCAGCAGCTTAGGGTCGGGGGGGACGCGGGAGCAGTACTTC	CASSLGSGGTREQYF
TRBV19	NA	NA	TRBJ1-1	TGTGCCAGTAGTGACAGACTTATGAACACTGAAGCTTTCTTT	CASSDRLMNTEAFF
TRBV6-5	NA	NA	TRBJ1-5	TGTGCCAGCCGGACCTCCAATCAGCCCCAGCATTTT	CASRTSNQPQHF
TRBV5-1	NA	NA	TRBJ1-1	TGCGCCAGCAGCTTGGGCGGCCGGGGGGCTGACACTGAAGCTTTCTTT	CASSLGGRGADTEAFF
TRBV7-2	NA	NA	TRBJ1-3	TGTGCCAGCAGTCAACCCCCTGCGAGGGCAGGACGTGGAAACACCATATATTTT	CASSQPPARAGRGNTIYF